Below, one TCR beta chain is given with its context. Its antigen specificity is not known. No base qualities exist here, and no much larger clone lies one base off it. The collaborating institutions used their own protocols to collect whole blood in K2EDTA tubes. For TCRbeta analysis, collaborators shipped samples in one of three forms: frozen whole blood, isolated PBMCs, or DNA extracted from either of those sample types. The sample originates from a study of blood T cell repertoires in COVID-19 (dated by TCRdb to 2020 to 2021). Background for the entire study: Samples from collaborators originated in the United States, Italy and Spain and spanned both the acute and convalescent phases of COVID-19. A freely available public database, intended as a resource for researchers studying the immune response to SARS-CoV-2, is where the repertoires were released. The material from the prospective study consisted of cDNA or gDNA derived from T cells, B-cell-depleted T cells, or PBMCs. Subjects who had been exposed to COVID-19, were actively infected with it, or had recovered from it provided the deeply sampled blood TCRbeta repertoires that made up the dataset. HLA class I and class II types, where available, came from metadata supplied by the sample provider rather than from assay-based typing. Samples came from the ongoing ImmuneRACE study (first 160 participants) plus 1,254 subjects from 6 global collaborators. A de-identified subject ID, COVID-19 status, age in years and sex were almost always included in the sample metadata.

Study-level results and caveats: Clinical and demographic metadata were provided uncurated, with the amount varying by source and participant.

V and J lose 2 bases and 2 bases, and a span of 14 bases separates them. The germline V gene yields SGHVS for CDR1 and FQNEAQ for CDR2. CDR3 length: 16 amino acids, cysteine to phenylalanine. CDR3 DNA only is kept here, 48 bases in frame from base 1. TCRbeta CDR3 regions were amplified from genomic DNA by means of the immunoSEQ Assay, a bias-controlled multiplex PCR. From the authors' description of their analysis: Within the assay, amplification of reference gene primers was used to estimate how many nucleated cells each sample contained. To quantify the absolute abundance of each unique TCRbeta CDR3 rearrangement, sequence reads were collapsed and filtered. For each sample, productive Simpson clonality was calculated by taking the square root of Simpson's diversity index across productive rearrangements. TCRdb stores this immuneACCESS table with in-frame sequences only. Part of the clones is absent; in the studies checked, under half of the shortfall reflects unresolved V genes, and no reason is known for the rest. Clone size and the V and J calls come from that table; the DNA yielded D and trimming. This sample comprises around 190,000 clones, about four fifths of them detected only once. Around 7% of the sample comes from the top ten.

This TCR derives from a man in his 70s with active or convalescent COVID-19. Sequencing was carried out using peripheral blood. Recombination linked TRBV7-8 to TRBJ2-3; a weak D assignment points to TRBD2 (6 bases agree). CDR3 sequence: CASSLWRADPTDTQYF. In nucleotide form, the sequence is TGTGCCAGCAGCTTATGGAGGGCTGATCCCACAGATACGCAGTATTTT. When the CDR3 is completed using the reference TRBV7-8 and TRBJ2-3 genes on either side, the full variable domain is GAGVSQSPRYKVAKRGQDVALRCDPISGHVSLFWYQQALGQGPEFLTYFQNEAQLDKSGLPSDRFFAERPEGSVSTLKIQRTQQEDSAVYLCASSLWRADPTDTQYFGPGTRLTVL.